The sequence of this T cell receptor (beta chain) was determined in a study of blood T cell repertoires in COVID-19. Study in general: Spain, Italy and the United States supplied samples that represented acute and convalescent COVID-19. In each case, the material was cDNA or gDNA derived from T cells, B-cell-depleted T cells, or PBMCs.

Methods used by the authors: Quantification of nucleated cells was approximated via reference gene primer amplification. Clones were read by immunoSEQ multiplex PCR, and TCRdb kept only the in-frame ones, dropping some. From that table come the V and J calls and clone size; the DNA was used to work out D and trimming. The sample includes 68,000 or so clones, approximately 88% seen only once; the top ten take about 6%. Germline V lookup: CDR1 MDHEN, CDR2 SYDVKM. Deletions cut 3 bases from V and 7 bases from J, with 12 bases between. CDR3 length: 13 amino acids. V gene TRBV28 combines with J gene TRBJ1-2, with D unresolved. The material sequenced was peripheral blood. This TCR derives from a woman in her 70s with acute or convalescent COVID-19. DNA for the CDR3: TGTGCCAGCAGTTTCTCGGGGTTCCGTGGCTACACCTTC. Its translation: CASSFSGFRGYTF.